Presented here are 20 T cell receptor beta chains from one specimen sequenced in a study of T cells in localized non-small cell lung cancer (dated by TCRdb to the early 2020s). Receptor libraries were prepared by the immunoSEQ multiplex PCR assay. Not all clones reach the TCRdb copy of this immuneACCESS table, which keeps in-frame sequences only. Checked studies attribute under half of the gap to unresolved V genes and leave the rest unexplained. This sample lists approximately 1,300 clones; about a fifth were detected once. 21% of the sample rests with the top ten. Sequenced here: normal lung tissue next to the tumor, sampled before any cancer treatment. These receptors were obtained from a woman aged 40-69 years with stage II lung adenocarcinoma.

The chain joins TRBV5-1 to TRBJ1-6; a weak D match, TRBD1 (6 bases). The V end was cut by 4 bases, the J end by 9 bases, with 17 bases between. The germline gives CDR1 SGHRS, CDR2 YFSETQ. The CDR3 has 15 amino acids. The CDR3 here is CASSLTQGQVSPLHF. As DNA, the CDR3 is TGCGCCAGCAGCCTAACCCAGGGGCAGGTTTCACCCCTCCACTTT.

This clone was seen a few times. The rearrangement joins TRBV9 to TRBJ2-3; tentative D call: TRBD2 (5 bases). CDR1 is SGDLS and CDR2 is YYNGEE in the germline V gene. The CDR3 is 15 amino acids. Trimming cost V 4 bases and J 2 bases, with 14 bases left between them. Here the CDR3 DNA reads TGTGCCAGCAGCTCGACGGGGTCTTTCACAGATACGCAGTATTTT. It translates to CASSSTGSFTDTQYF.

This clone is deemed large (0.1 to 1%). The chain links TRBV19 to TRBJ1-1; the D is unclear. The V gene's germline CDR1 is LNHDA and CDR2 SQIVND (reference sequence). The CDR3 runs to 12 residues. Trimming took 4 bases from V and 4 from J, leaving 7 bases between them. The CDR3 DNA is TGTGCCAGTAGTAGAGATGGCACTGAAGCTTTCTTT. It yields the protein CASSRDGTEAFF.

This clone occurred a few times. The V gene is TRBV28, the J gene TRBJ1-3, with 9 bases lining up with TRBD1. Unmatched junction bases numbered 6, after V lost 6 bases and J lost 3 bases. This CDR3 contains 15 residues. Germline values: CDR1 MDHEN, CDR2 SYDVKM. The CDR3: CASRKQGALGNTIYF. The CDR3 DNA is TGTGCCAGCAGGAAACAGGGGGCTCTTGGAAACACCATATATTTT.

In its sample, this clone is large. The rearrangement links TRBV11-3 to TRBJ2-6, with D possibly TRBD2 on 5 matching bases. The CDR3 is 17 residues long. CDR1 and CDR2 from the germline V gene are SGHNT and YENEEA. Trimming removed 4 bases at V and 2 bases at J, with 15 bases between. CDR3 sequence (DNA): TGTGCCAGCAGCTCGGACTTCCGACCCCCTGGGGCCAACGTCCTGACTTTC. It is translated as CASSSDFRPPGANVLTF. Drawing the rest from reference TRBV11-3 and TRBJ2-6, the complete variable domain is EAGVVQSPRYKIIEKKQPVAFWCNPISGHNTLYWYLQNLGQGPELLIRYENEEAVDDSQLPKDRFSAERLKGVDSTLKIQPAELGDSAVYLCASSSDFRPPGANVLTFGAGSRLTVL.

This clone was observed at least ten times. CDR3 DNA: TGTGCCAGCAGCTTAGGGGCGCCGAGGGGCTACACCTTC. This sequence encodes CASSLGAPRGYTF. V and J are TRBV7-8 and TRBJ1-2; D gene unclear. V lost 1 base to trimming and J lost 8 bases, with 11 bases between them. The CDR3 is made up of 13 amino acids. The germline V gene encodes CDR1 SGHVS and CDR2 FQNEAQ.

The genes are TRBV11-3 and TRBJ2-7, with D perhaps matching TRBD1 or TRBD2 (5 bases each). The CDR3 runs to 14 residues. The germline V and J ends were trimmed by 3 bases and 7 bases, with 16 bases remaining between them. CDR1 and CDR2 from the germline V gene are SGHNT and YENEEA. CDR3 nucleotides: TGTGCCAGCAGCTTGTGGGGACGCCGCAGGGAGCAGTACTTC. It codes for CASSLWGRRREQYF.

CDR3 amino acids: CASSPTSGRESADTQYF. CDR3 nucleotide sequence: TGTGCCAGCAGCCCGACTAGCGGGAGGGAATCAGCAGATACGCAGTATTTT. This sequence joins TRBV11-3 and TRBJ2-3; 14 bases line up with TRBD2. V lost 5 bases and J lost 4; bases outside the gene matches: 8. From germline, CDR1 is SGHNT and CDR2 YENEEA. The CDR3 is 17 amino acids. Variable domain in full (rest from reference TRBV11-3 and TRBJ2-3): EAGVVQSPRYKIIEKKQPVAFWCNPISGHNTLYWYLQNLGQGPELLIRYENEEAVDDSQLPKDRFSAERLKGVDSTLKIQPAELGDSAVYLCASSPTSGRESADTQYFGPGTRLTVL.

V and J are TRBV19 and TRBJ2-1, with 7 bases lining up with TRBD1. The V segment lost 6 bases and the J segment 8 bases; nucleotides outside the gene matches: 4. The germline CDR1 and CDR2 sequences are LNHDA and SQIVND (reference sequence). CDR3 size: 12 residues. As DNA, the CDR3 is TGTGCCAGTAGATCAAGGGGGCATGAGCAGTTCTTC. Protein sequence: CASRSRGHEQFF. The variable domain in full, with the rest retrieved from reference TRBV19 and TRBJ2-1, is DGGITQSPKYLFRKEGQNVTLSCEQNLNHDAMYWYRQDPGQGLRLIYYSQIVNDFQKGDIAEGYSVSREKKESFPLTVTSAQKNPTAFYLCASRSRGHEQFFGPGTRLTVL.

The chain carries TRBV18 and TRBJ2-7; no firm D call. The V gene lost 6 bases and the J gene lost 3 bases, with 12 bases spanning the gap. The germline V gene encodes CDR1 KGHSH and CDR2 LQKENI. This CDR3 has 13 residues. The CDR3 protein is CASSSFQNYEQYF. The CDR3 DNA sequence: TGTGCCAGCTCTTCTTTTCAGAACTACGAGCAGTACTTC.

The genes are TRBV30 and TRBJ2-7; 11 bases are shared with TRBD2. The trim removed 5 bases at V and 4 bases at J, leaving 7 bases unmatched. Germline V gene data show CDR1 as GTSNPN and CDR2 as SVGIG (reference sequence). The CDR3 runs 14 residues. CDR3 sequence (DNA): TGTGCCTGGTCGGGACTAGCGGACCGTTACGAGCAGTACTTC. Translated, it gives CAWSGLADRYEQYF.

Sample share makes this clone medium-sized (0.01 to 0.1%). The V and J genes are TRBV7-6 and TRBJ2-1; TRBD2 aligns across 11 bases. The CDR3 is 16 amino acids. Germline CDR1 reads SGHVS; CDR2 reads FNYEAQ. V shed 4 bases, J shed 3 bases, and the junction held 5 bases outside the gene matches. This CDR3 reads CASSWVAGGLYNEQFF. Here the CDR3 DNA reads TGTGCCAGCAGCTGGGTAGCGGGGGGGCTCTACAATGAGCAGTTCTTC.

This clone appeared a few times. The genes are TRBV6-8 and TRBJ1-6; weak D call: TRBD1 (5 bases). CDR1 is MNHGY and CDR2 is SAAAGT in the germline V gene. CDR3 length: 14 residues. Trimming removed 7 bases from V and 2 bases from J, with 9 bases in between. The CDR3, as DNA: TGTGCCAGCAACCCGGGGCCCTATAATTCACCCCTCCACTTT. Translation: CASNPGPYNSPLHF.

This clone occurred a few times. The chain is built from TRBV19 and TRBJ1-5; D possibly corresponds to TRBD1 (5 bases). Per the germline V gene, CDR1 is LNHDA and CDR2 is SQIVND (reference sequence). This CDR3 region has 15 residues. Trimming took 7 bases from V and 7 from J, leaving 20 bases between them. CDR3 loop: CASKPNPGARQPQHF. The CDR3 bases are TGTGCCAGTAAACCCAACCCTGGGGCAAGGCAGCCCCAGCATTTT.

This clone was counted only a few times. The J gene is TRBJ2-7, the V gene TRBV6-8; D is ambiguous. The CDR3 sequence is 14 residues long. The germline V gene has CDR1 MNHGY and CDR2 SAAAGT. V was shortened by 5 bases and J by 2 bases, with 13 bases between the two germline ends. The CDR3 region has the DNA TGTGCCAGCAGTGGGCCGTCTGTTCCCTACGAGCAGTACTTC. It codes for CASSGPSVPYEQYF.

This clone occurred once. CDR3 nucleotide sequence: TGTGCCAGTAAATCTAGCGGAGTAGAGACCCAGTACTTC. This gives the protein CASKSSGVETQYF. The chain links TRBV19 to TRBJ2-5, with TRBD2 matching over 7 bases. The V segment lost 7 bases and the J segment 4 bases; nucleotides outside the gene matches: 6. Germline V lookup: CDR1 LNHDA, CDR2 SQIVND (reference sequence). This CDR3 region has 13 residues.

This clone was detected a few times. J is TRBJ1-5 and V is TRBV28, with no clear D. Trimming stripped 3 bases from V and 10 bases from J, with 19 bases between. Germline CDR1 and CDR2: MDHEN and SYDVKM. This CDR3 spans 15 amino acids. The CDR3 reads CASSFSSTDSRPQHF. CDR3 nucleotides: TGTGCCAGCAGTTTTAGCAGTACAGACTCTCGACCCCAGCATTTT.

The chain recombines TRBV6-8 with TRBJ1-4, with 7 bases aligning to TRBD1. The J segment lost 3 bases and the V segment lost 5 bases, leaving 6 bases of the junction unmatched. Germline V gene sequence: CDR1 MNHGY, CDR2 SAAAGT. The CDR3 has 15 amino acids. The CDR3 DNA is TGTGCCAGCAGTCAACAGGGGCGGCCTAATGAAAAACTGTTTTTT. This encodes CASSQQGRPNEKLFF.

This chain joins TRBV30 and TRBJ1-4; weak D call: TRBD1 (6 bases). V lost 0 bases to trimming and J lost 4 bases, with 15 bases between them. This CDR3 is 16 amino acids long. Per germline, CDR1 GTSNPN and CDR2 SVGIG (reference sequence). The DNA of the CDR3 is TGTGCCTGGAGTGTGGTGGGGGCGCGGGGTAATGAAAAACTGTTTTTT. Its translation is CAWSVVGARGNEKLFF.

This chain uses TRBV6-8 with TRBJ2-1; 7 bases line up with TRBD1. The CDR3 contains 15 residues. CDR1 and CDR2 from the germline V gene are MNHGY and SAAAGT. The junction had 12 bases not matched to a gene; V was cut back by 8 bases and J by 5 bases. CDR3 loop: CASEGVGGYHNEQFF. The CDR3 DNA reads TGTGCCAGCGAGGGAGTAGGGGGCTACCACAATGAGCAGTTCTTC.